The rows below give T cell receptor beta chains drawn from one sample of a study of blood T cell repertoires in COVID-19. The protocol was immunoSEQ multiplex PCR, while the TCRdb copy is restricted to in-frame clones and leaves out a portion. The sample has 200,000 to 300,000 clones; around nine tenths are singletons. Sequencing used peripheral blood. Receptors were obtained from a man aged 25 to 40 with COVID-19, enrolled during active disease. The CDR3 runs from the conserved cysteine through the conserved F or W. D genes are given only for firm matches. The size field is filled for only some rows; it gives once, few, many or a size class.

J: TRBJ2-7; size: NA; D: NA; V: TRBV6-2/TRBV6-3; DNA: TGTGCCAGCAGTTTCTTGGAGTACGAGCAGTACTTC; CDR3: CASSFLEYEQYF
J: TRBJ2-7; size: NA; D: TRBD2; V: TRBV15; DNA: TGTGCCACCAGCAGAGGCGAACAGTGGCGGGGGGGGACCTACGAGCAGTACTTC; CDR3: CATSRGEQWRGGTYEQYF
J: TRBJ2-7; size: NA; D: TRBD1; V: TRBV27; DNA: TGTGCCAGCAGTTCGACAGGGGGCATTTACGAGCAGTACTTC; CDR3: CASSSTGGIYEQYF
J: TRBJ1-4; size: NA; D: NA; V: TRBV30; DNA: TGTGCCTGGAGTGGAGGACTGTTTAATGAAAAACTGTTTTTT; CDR3: CAWSGGLFNEKLFF
J: TRBJ1-1; size: NA; D: NA; V: TRBV29-1; DNA: TGCAGCGTTGAATTTGGGGCAGGGAAGTATGGAACTGAAGCTTTCTTT; CDR3: CSVEFGAGKYGTEAFF
J: TRBJ1-3; size: NA; D: TRBD1; V: TRBV4-1; DNA: TGCGCCAGCAGCCAGGAGACAGGGAGCTCTGGAAACACCATATATTTT; CDR3: CASSQETGSSGNTIYF
J: TRBJ1-2; size: NA; D: TRBD1; V: TRBV7-2; DNA: TGTGCCAGCAGCTTAGCGACAGGGGATGGCTACACCTTC; CDR3: CASSLATGDGYTF
J: TRBJ1-4; size: NA; D: NA; V: TRBV3-1/TRBV3-2; DNA: TGTGCCAGCAGCCCGACAGGTCGAAGGGGATTCGCTGAAAAACTGTTTTTT; CDR3: CASSPTGRRGFAEKLFF
J: TRBJ1-2; size: NA; D: NA; V: TRBV20-1; DNA: TGCAGTGCTAGAGAGAAGAGGAGCTACACCTTC; CDR3: CSAREKRSYTF
J: TRBJ1-4; size: once; D: TRBD1; V: TRBV3-1/TRBV3-2; DNA: TGTGCCAGCAGCCAAATGACAGGGAATGAAAAACTGTTTTTT; CDR3: CASSQMTGNEKLFF
J: TRBJ1-6; size: once; D: NA; V: TRBV7-6; DNA: TGTGCCAGCAGCTTAGCCCCGACGACAGCCAACTCCTATAATTCACCCCTCCACTTT; CDR3: CASSLAPTTANSYNSPLHF
J: TRBJ1-1; size: NA; D: NA; V: TRBV5-1; DNA: TGCGCCAGCAGCCCGTGGGGGGAAATGAACACTGAAGCTTTCTTT; CDR3: CASSPWGEMNTEAFF
J: TRBJ1-2; size: NA; D: TRBD1; V: TRBV19; DNA: TGTGCCAGTAGTATAGATAAGACAGGGGGTCGGTATGGCTACACCTTC; CDR3: CASSIDKTGGRYGYTF
J: TRBJ1-3; size: NA; D: TRBD1; V: TRBV6-5; DNA: TGTGCCAGCAGTTTCCGGGACAGGGGGAACACCATATATTTT; CDR3: CASSFRDRGNTIYF
J: TRBJ1-2; size: NA; D: TRBD1; V: TRBV7-9; DNA: TGTGCCAGCAGCTTTCAGGACAGGGGTGATGGCTACACCTTC; CDR3: CASSFQDRGDGYTF
J: TRBJ1-3; size: NA; D: NA; V: TRBV3-1/TRBV3-2; DNA: TGTGCCAGCAGCCAGGGCCCCTCTGGAAACACCATATATTTT; CDR3: CASSQGPSGNTIYF
J: TRBJ1-1; size: NA; D: NA; V: TRBV6-2/TRBV6-3; DNA: TGTGCCAGCAGTTACCTGGGGGGTCAGAACACTGAAGCTTTCTTT; CDR3: CASSYLGGQNTEAFF
J: TRBJ2-2; size: NA; D: NA; V: TRBV5-4; DNA: TGTGCCAGCAGCTTGAATTCGGGGAACACCGGGGAGCTGTTTTTT; CDR3: CASSLNSGNTGELFF
J: TRBJ2-1; size: NA; D: TRBD1; V: TRBV5-1; DNA: TGCGCCAGCAGCTTGGCGCAGGGGGCCTACAATGAGCAGTTCTTC; CDR3: CASSLAQGAYNEQFF
J: TRBJ2-3; size: NA; D: TRBD2; V: TRBV3-1/TRBV3-2; DNA: TGTGCCAGCAGCCTCTGGACTAGCGGGGGGGTTGGAGATACGCAGTATTTT; CDR3: CASSLWTSGGVGDTQYF
J: TRBJ2-7; size: NA; D: TRBD1; V: TRBV6-1; DNA: TGTGCCAGCAGTGAAAGGGGGACAGGAGCATACGAGCAGTACTTC; CDR3: CASSERGTGAYEQYF
J: TRBJ2-5; size: NA; D: TRBD2; V: TRBV5-5; DNA: TGTGCCAGCAGCTATGGGACTACATTACAAGAGACCCAGTACTTC; CDR3: CASSYGTTLQETQYF
J: TRBJ1-4; size: NA; D: TRBD1; V: TRBV7-9; DNA: TGTGCCAGCAGCCCACACGCCCTGGGACAGGTCGATGAAAAACTGTTTTTT; CDR3: CASSPHALGQVDEKLFF
J: TRBJ2-1; size: NA; D: TRBD1; V: TRBV5-1; DNA: TGCGCCAGCGGGGGTGACAGGGTTTCCAATGAGCAGTTCTTC; CDR3: CASGGDRVSNEQFF
J: TRBJ1-5; size: once; D: NA; V: TRBV12-1; DNA: TGTGCCAGCAGCTTACGGTACAGGGGGCCAGGCAATCAGCCCCAGCATTTT; CDR3: CASSLRYRGPGNQPQHF
J: TRBJ2-7; size: NA; D: NA; V: TRBV5-4; DNA: TGTGCCAGCAGCGCAGGGGCGGACACCTACGAGCAGTACTTC; CDR3: CASSAGADTYEQYF
J: TRBJ1-1; size: NA; D: TRBD1; V: TRBV4-1; DNA: TGCGCCAGCAGCCAAGATAATCGCGTCGGGACCGGGACAGATACATCTGAAGCTTTCTTT; CDR3: CASSQDNRVGTGTDTSEAFF
J: TRBJ1-3; size: NA; D: NA; V: TRBV19; DNA: TGTGCCAGTAGTTCCGGGGCTGGAAACACCATATATTTT; CDR3: CASSSGAGNTIYF
J: TRBJ1-5; size: NA; D: NA; V: TRBV19; DNA: TGTGCCAGTAGTATTCCGGGTAGCAATCAGCCCCAGCATTTT; CDR3: CASSIPGSNQPQHF